This passage covers 30 T cell receptor beta chains from one sample sequenced in a study of blood T cell repertoires in COVID-19. Clones were read by immunoSEQ multiplex PCR, and TCRdb kept only the in-frame ones, dropping some. Found here are a few hundred thousand clones, approximately 90% of them singletons; the top ten hold 1.4% to 1.5%. The specimen was PBMCs or T cells enriched from blood (not recorded which). The receptors were gathered from a woman aged 18-29 years who had been exposed to COVID-19.

The chain carries TRBV30 and TRBJ1-6; 10 positions agree with TRBD1. From germline, CDR1 is GTSNPN and CDR2 SVGIG (reference sequence). The CDR3 sequence is 15 residues long. Trimming cost V 4 bases and J 9 bases; bases outside gene matches: 9. The CDR3, as DNA: TGTGCCTGGATCGGCAGGACAGGGGGTTTTTCACCCCTCCACTTT. Residues: CAWIGRTGGFSPLHF. The full variable domain, rest sourced from reference TRBV30 and TRBJ1-6, is SQTIHQWPATLVQPVGSPLSLECTVEGTSNPNLYWYRQAAGRGLQLLFYSVGIGQISSEVPQNLSASRPQDRQFILSSKKLLLSDSGFYLCAWIGRTGGFSPLHFGNGTRLTVT.

The J gene is TRBJ2-1, the V gene TRBV6-5, with TRBD2 matching over 14 bases. V dropped 6 bases and J dropped 8; count of bases not matched to a gene: 6. The CDR3 is made up of 15 amino acids. Germline assignment: CDR1 MNHEY and CDR2 SVGAGI. The CDR3 DNA follows: TGTGCCAGCAGGGGGACTAGCGGGAGTATCCATGAGCAGTTCTTC. It yields the protein CASRGTSGSIHEQFF.

The chain combines TRBV7-9 with TRBJ1-2; D remains ambiguous. CDR1 is SEHNR and CDR2 is FQNEAQ in the germline V gene (reference sequence). The V and J ends lost 3 bases and 3 bases respectively, with 5 bases between them. The length of the CDR3 is 12 residues. Written as DNA, the CDR3 is TGTGCCAGCAGCTTCCAGTACTATGGCTACACCTTC. Translation gives CASSFQYYGYTF.

This chain links TRBV19 with TRBJ1-2; 7 bases are shared with TRBD1. The germline V gene has CDR1 LNHDA and CDR2 SQIVND (reference sequence). The trim removed 5 bases at V and 5 bases at J, leaving 8 bases unmatched. This CDR3 has 14 residues. The CDR3 region is CASSSTGTVYGYTF. CDR3 bases: TGTGCCAGTAGTTCAACCGGGACAGTTTATGGCTACACCTTC.

For this clone: This sample also contains other DNA sequences that code for the same CDR3. V gene TRBV9 combines with J gene TRBJ2-1; possible D gene TRBD2, 7 bases. CDR1 is SGDLS and CDR2 is YYNGEE in the germline V gene. This CDR3 spans 15 amino acids. V lost 0 bases, J lost 4 bases, and 11 bases lay in between. In nucleotides, the CDR3 is TGTGCCAGCAGCGTAGCGGGGGGCTCGTACAATGAGCAGTTCTTC. Its translation is CASSVAGGSYNEQFF.

The rearrangement links TRBV14 to TRBJ2-1; TRBD2 matches 8 bases. V was pared by 10 bases and J by 4 bases, with 3 bases of the junction left unmatched. From germline, CDR1 is SGHDN and CDR2 FVKESK. The CDR3 has 12 residues. The CDR3 here is CATTSGYNEQFF. The CDR3 coding sequence is TGTGCCACCACTAGCGGATACAATGAGCAGTTCTTC. The full variable domain, in which reference TRBV14 and TRBJ2-1 provide the parts outside the CDR3, is EAGVTQFPSHSVIEKGQTVTLRCDPISGHDNLYWYRRVMGKEIKFLLHFVKESKQDESGMPNNRFLAERTGGTYSTLKVQPAELEDSGVYFCATTSGYNEQFFGPGTRLTVL.

This rearrangement joins TRBV3-1 (or the pseudogene TRBV3-2) to TRBJ1-4; D is unresolved. The CDR3 is made up of 13 amino acids. Germline-derived CDR1 and CDR2 are LGHDT and YNNKEL (reference sequence). Between the trimmed V and J ends, which lost 4 bases and 8 bases, there was a span of 11 bases. The CDR3 DNA is TGTGCCAGCAGCCGGACGGGGTGGGAAAAACTGTTTTTT. The encoded protein is CASSRTGWEKLFF.

This clone was observed many times. The V gene is TRBV5-6, the J gene TRBJ1-4; D is unresolved. From germline, CDR1 is SGHDT and CDR2 YYEEEE. Deletions cut 9 bases from V and 2 bases from J, with 14 bases between. The CDR3 has 14 residues. CDR3 coding DNA: TGTGCCACCAAGAGGGCTTCGACTAATGAAAAACTGTTTTTT. It translates to CATKRASTNEKLFF.

The chain links TRBV27 to TRBJ2-2; D uncertain. The V end lost 5 bases, the J end lost 5 bases, and 12 bases lay between the germline ends. Germline-derived CDR1 and CDR2 are MNHEY and SMNVEV (reference sequence). The length of the CDR3 is 14 residues. CDR3 protein: CASSPQTLTGELFF. The DNA of the CDR3 is TGTGCCAGCAGTCCCCAGACTCTTACCGGGGAGCTGTTTTTT.

The chain recombines TRBV18 with TRBJ1-6; D not certain. The germline V gene encodes CDR1 KGHSH and CDR2 LQKENI. The CDR3 has 14 residues. Trimming took off 4 bases at V and 8 bases at J, with 12 bases between the two ends. CDR3 nucleotides: TGTGCCAGCTCACGGGCGGGAGGCGATTCACCCCTCCACTTT. Encoded protein: CASSRAGGDSPLHF.

This rearrangement joins TRBV7-9 to TRBJ1-2; perhaps TRBD1 as D (5 bases). Trimming shortened V by 0 bases and J by 1 base, and 12 bases separated the two germline ends. Germline CDR1 SEHNR, CDR2 FQNEAQ (reference sequence). The CDR3 has 16 amino acids. In DNA, the CDR3 is TGTGCCAGCAGCTTAGCGGCACAGGCCCTTAACTATGGCTACACCTTC. Its translation is CASSLAAQALNYGYTF.

This clone is a singleton in its sample. The CDR3 nucleotides are TGTGCCAGTAGCGAAGGAGTCGCCGCTCCGGTGCGGTTTTTT. Translating gives CASSEGVAAPVRFF. This rearrangement joins TRBV19 to TRBJ1-4; no clear D. The CDR3 is 14 amino acids. Trimming cost V 6 bases and J 16 bases, with 24 bases left between them. CDR1 and CDR2 from the germline V gene are LNHDA and SQIVND (reference sequence). Full variable domain (remainder filled in from reference TRBV19 and TRBJ1-4): DGGITQSPKYLFRKEGQNVTLSCEQNLNHDAMYWYRQDPGQGLRLIYYSQIVNDFQKGDIAEGYSVSREKKESFPLTVTSAQKNPTAFYLCASSEGVAAPVRFFGSGTQLSVL.

The chain has TRBV18 and TRBJ1-2, with TRBD1 matching over 11 bases. This CDR3 contains 15 residues. Per the germline V gene, CDR1 is KGHSH and CDR2 is LQKENI. The junction had 7 bases not matched to a gene; V was cut back by 3 bases and J by 7 bases. CDR3: CASSPKGQGAGGYTF. CDR3 in DNA: TGTGCCAGCTCACCGAAAGGACAGGGGGCAGGTGGCTACACCTTC.

This chain joins TRBV7-2 and TRBJ1-1, with D maybe TRBD1 (6 bases). Germline CDR1 and CDR2: SGHTA and FQGNSA. The ends were cut back, 1 base at V and 2 bases at J, with 14 bases in the middle. This CDR3 comprises 16 residues. The CDR3 region has the DNA TGTGCCAGCAGCTTAGGAGGACAGATCCCCAACACTGAAGCTTTCTTT. It yields the protein CASSLGGQIPNTEAFF.

The chain has TRBV18 and TRBJ1-5; TRBD1 matches at 7 bases. This CDR3 region has 15 residues. Germline V lookup: CDR1 KGHSH, CDR2 LQKENI. V was clipped by 6 bases and J by 1 base; unmatched bases: 6. CDR3 region: CASSHDRVSNQPQHF. The CDR3 DNA is TGTGCCAGCTCTCATGACAGGGTCAGCAATCAGCCCCAGCATTTT.

The rearrangement uses TRBV2 and TRBJ2-1, with D perhaps matching TRBD2 (5 bases). The germline V and J ends were trimmed by 10 bases and 2 bases, with 12 bases remaining between them. Germline V gene lookup returns CDR1 SNHLY and CDR2 FYNNEI. The length of the CDR3 is 13 residues. Written as DNA, the CDR3 is TGTGCCAACAAAGCGGTCACCTACAATGAGCAGTTCTTC. Its protein product is CANKAVTYNEQFF.

The gene calls are TRBV12-2 and TRBJ1-6. TRBV12-2 is a listed pseudogene. This CDR3 region has 15 residues. The CDR3 nucleotides are TGTGCAAGTCGCTTCCCGGGCTCCTATAATTCACCCCTCCACTTT. Amino acids: CASRFPGSYNSPLHF.

This chain links TRBV5-4 with TRBJ2-2, with D perhaps matching TRBD2 (6 bases). The CDR3 sequence is 16 residues long. V was trimmed by 0 bases and J by 1 base, leaving 10 bases between them. The germline CDR1 and CDR2 sequences are SGHNT and YYREEE (reference sequence). The CDR3 DNA sequence: TGTGCCAGCAGCTTGGAGTTAGCGGAGAACACCGGGGAGCTGTTTTTT. This codes for CASSLELAENTGELFF.

The chain joins TRBV6-1 to TRBJ1-5; weak D call: TRBD1 (6 bases). V was cut by 3 bases and J by 0 bases, with 15 bases left in between. Germline values: CDR1 MNHNS, CDR2 SASEGT. The CDR3 consists of 17 residues. The DNA of the CDR3 is TGTGCCAGCAGTGATGCCAGCAGGGGAAATAGCAATCAGCCCCAGCATTTT. It specifies CASSDASRGNSNQPQHF.

The chain employs TRBV28 and TRBJ1-1; D remains unclear. Germline V gene lookup returns CDR1 MDHEN and CDR2 SYDVKM. CDR3 length: 15 amino acids. V lost 3 bases to trimming and J lost 0 bases, with 11 bases between them. CDR3 in DNA: TGTGCCAGCAGTTTTAGCGCTTATATGAACACTGAAGCTTTCTTT. Its translation: CASSFSAYMNTEAFF.

The chain has TRBV19 and TRBJ2-1, with TRBD1 matching 7 bases. With 5 bases clipped from V and 10 bases from J, the junction kept 11 bases outside the gene matches. Germline CDR1 and CDR2: LNHDA and SQIVND (reference sequence). The CDR3 has 14 residues. CDR3 nucleotides: TGTGCCAGTAGTGCCCAACAGGGGCTCGGAGAGCAGTTCTTC. Protein: CASSAQQGLGEQFF.

The chain uses TRBV6-5 and TRBJ1-5; possible D gene TRBD1, 6 bases. CDR1 and CDR2 (germline): MNHEY, SVGAGI. The CDR3 extends over 13 amino acids. The V gene lost 6 bases and the J gene lost 7 bases, with 13 bases spanning the gap. CDR3 sequence (DNA): TGTGCCAGCAGGAAGGGGGTCCACCAGCCCCAGCATTTT. As protein: CASRKGVHQPQHF.

The gene calls are TRBV2 and TRBJ1-5, with D uncertain. This CDR3 contains 15 residues. In germline, CDR1 is SNHLY, CDR2 FYNNEI. The V end lost 6 bases, the J end lost 3 bases, and 15 bases lay between the germline ends. The CDR3: CASRAPPSPNQPQHF. The CDR3 DNA reads as TGTGCCAGCAGAGCCCCACCCTCACCCAATCAGCCCCAGCATTTT.

This clone has more than one count but fewer than ten. CDR3 region: CASSSRENSPLHF. In nucleotides, the CDR3 is TGTGCCAGCAGTAGCAGGGAAAATTCACCCCTCCACTTT. This rearrangement joins TRBV6-2 or TRBV6-3 to TRBJ1-6; D may be TRBD1 (5 bases). The CDR3 contains 13 residues. Trimming removed 5 bases at V and 7 bases at J, with 9 bases between. CDR1 MNHEY and CDR2 SVGEGT come from the germline V gene.

The V gene is TRBV6-5, the J gene TRBJ2-2, with 8 bases fitting TRBD1. After removal of 6 bases from V and 8 bases from J, the junction contained 8 bases not matched to a gene. CDR1 MNHEY and CDR2 SVGAGI come from the germline V gene. CDR3 length: 14 amino acids. The CDR3 DNA follows: TGTGCCAGCAGAGGACAGGGTCAGGCTGGGGAGCTGTTTTTT. It codes for CASRGQGQAGELFF.

V is TRBV11-2 and J is TRBJ2-1; TRBD1 aligns across 11 bases. The germline CDR1 and CDR2 sequences are SGHAT and FQNNGV. The ends lost 6 bases at V and 4 bases at J; junction bases unmatched: 14. The CDR3 runs to 18 residues. In nucleotides, the CDR3 is TGTGCCAGCAGTCGAGAGCACTCCGGGACAGGGGGGTACAATGAGCAGTTCTTC. Its protein is CASSREHSGTGGYNEQFF.

This clone was counted a single time. CDR3 in amino acids: CAISDLLSNQPQHF. DNA for the CDR3: TGTGCCATCAGTGACCTCCTTAGCAATCAGCCCCAGCATTTT. The rearrangement links TRBV10-3 to TRBJ1-5; the D is unclear. The germline V and J ends were trimmed by 3 bases and 0 bases, with 6 bases remaining between them. This CDR3 comprises 14 residues. Germline values: CDR1 ENHRY, CDR2 SYGVKD.

The chain is built from TRBV27 and TRBJ2-7, with TRBD1 matching 11 bases. The germline gives CDR1 MNHEY, CDR2 SMNVEV (reference sequence). The V gene end was trimmed by 4 bases and the J gene end by 2 bases; junction bases not matched to a gene: 4. The CDR3 length is 15 residues. The CDR3 DNA is TGTGCCAGCAGTTCGGGACAGGGGGACGCCTACGAGCAGTACTTC. Residues: CASSSGQGDAYEQYF.

The table lists this clone with a count of one. This sequence joins TRBV29-1 and TRBJ2-7; perhaps TRBD2 as D (5 bases). V lost 1 base and J 0 bases, leaving 10 bases between the germline ends. In germline, CDR1 is SQVTM, CDR2 ANQGSEA. The CDR3 is 14 residues long. CDR3 protein: CSVEVEGSSYEQYF. The CDR3 nucleotides are TGCAGCGTTGAAGTTGAGGGTAGCTCCTACGAGCAGTACTTC.

The chain combines TRBV2 with TRBJ1-3, with D tentatively TRBD1 (5 bases). The V and J ends lost 3 bases and 0 bases respectively, with 9 bases between them. This CDR3 is 15 amino acids long. CDR1 and CDR2 (germline): SNHLY, FYNNEI. CDR3 loop: CASSEEGRSGNTIYF. The CDR3 region has the DNA TGTGCCAGCAGTGAGGAGGGGCGCTCTGGAAACACCATATATTTT.